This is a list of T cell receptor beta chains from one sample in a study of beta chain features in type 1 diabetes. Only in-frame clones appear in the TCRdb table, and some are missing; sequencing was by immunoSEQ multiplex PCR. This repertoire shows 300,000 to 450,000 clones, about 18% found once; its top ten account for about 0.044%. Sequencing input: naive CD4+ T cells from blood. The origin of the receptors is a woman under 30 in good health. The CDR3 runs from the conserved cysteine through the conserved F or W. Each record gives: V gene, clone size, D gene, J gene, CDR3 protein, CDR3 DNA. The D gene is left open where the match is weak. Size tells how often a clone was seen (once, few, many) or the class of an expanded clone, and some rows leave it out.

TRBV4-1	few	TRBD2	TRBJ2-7	CASSLDGGSSYEQYF	TGCGCCAGCAGCCTAGATGGCGGGAGCTCCTACGAGCAGTACTTC
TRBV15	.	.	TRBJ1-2	CATSPGGGYGYTF	TGTGCCACCAGCCCCGGGGGGGGATATGGCTACACCTTC
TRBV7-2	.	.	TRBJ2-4	CASSPGLAKNIQYF	TGTGCCAGCAGCCCCGGACTAGCCAAAAACATTCAGTACTTC
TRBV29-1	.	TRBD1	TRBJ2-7	CSVARAGGEQYF	TGCAGCGTTGCTAGGGCAGGGGGCGAGCAGTACTTC
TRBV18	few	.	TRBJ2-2	CASSPSRNTGELFF	TGTGCCAGCTCACCTTCCCGTAACACCGGGGAGCTGTTTTTT
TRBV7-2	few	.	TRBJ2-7	CASSVQGYEQYF	TGTGCCAGCAGCGTTCAGGGGTACGAGCAGTACTTC
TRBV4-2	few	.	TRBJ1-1	CASSRTDTGAFF	TGTGCCAGCAGCCGAACGGACACTGGAGCTTTCTTT
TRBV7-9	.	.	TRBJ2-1	CASSLGGGLARSSYNEQFF	TGTGCCAGCAGCTTAGGGGGCGGGCTAGCGCGAAGCTCCTACAATGAGCAGTTCTTC
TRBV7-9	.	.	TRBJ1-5	CASSQGGHQPQHF	TGTGCCAGCAGTCAAGGGGGTCATCAGCCCCAGCATTTT
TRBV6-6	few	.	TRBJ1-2	CASSSRGGYGYTF	TGTGCCAGCAGTTCCCGGGGAGGGTATGGCTACACCTTC
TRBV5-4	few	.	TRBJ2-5	CASSRDMPQETQYF	TGTGCCAGCAGCCGGGACATGCCACAAGAGACCCAGTACTTC
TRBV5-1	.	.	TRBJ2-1	CASSLVGGNEQFF	TGCGCCAGCAGCTTGGTAGGGGGCAATGAGCAGTTCTTC
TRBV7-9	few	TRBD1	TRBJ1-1	CASSLQGGQTEAFF	TGTGCCAGCAGCCTCCAAGGGGGCCAAACTGAAGCTTTCTTT
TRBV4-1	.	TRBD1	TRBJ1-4	CASSQGQGAEKLFF	TGCGCCAGCAGCCAAGGACAGGGGGCGGAAAAACTGTTTTTT
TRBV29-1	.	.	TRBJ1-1	CSVDRRMNTEAFF	TGCAGCGTTGACCGGAGGATGAACACTGAAGCTTTCTTT
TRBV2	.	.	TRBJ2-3	CASSVHISSARPDTQYF	TGTGCCAGCAGTGTTCACATTTCTAGCGCCCGCCCAGATACGCAGTATTTT
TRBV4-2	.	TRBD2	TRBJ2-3	CASSDSGGTDTQYF	TGTGCCAGCAGCGATAGCGGGGGCACAGATACGCAGTATTTT
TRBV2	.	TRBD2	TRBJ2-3	CASSGDSGRGDTQYF	TGTGCCAGCAGTGGCGATAGCGGGAGAGGAGATACGCAGTATTTT
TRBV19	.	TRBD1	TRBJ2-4	CASSPGTGLAKNIQYF	TGTGCCAGTAGTCCCGGGACAGGACTAGCCAAAAACATTCAGTACTTC
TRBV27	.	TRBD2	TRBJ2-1	CASMGGSNEQFF	TGTGCCAGCATGGGCGGGAGCAATGAGCAGTTCTTC
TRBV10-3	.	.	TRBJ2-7	CAISEEEKQYF	TGTGCCATCAGTGAAGAGGAGAAGCAGTACTTC
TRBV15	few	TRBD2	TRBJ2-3	CATSRDWASGTADTQYF	TGTGCCACCAGCAGAGATTGGGCTAGCGGGACGGCAGATACGCAGTATTTT
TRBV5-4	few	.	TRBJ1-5	CASSLDPGQPQHF	TGTGCCAGCAGCTTGGACCCTGGCCAGCCCCAGCATTTT
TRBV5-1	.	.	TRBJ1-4	CASSLEADYGEKLFF	TGCGCCAGCAGCTTGGAAGCGGATTATGGTGAAAAACTGTTTTTT
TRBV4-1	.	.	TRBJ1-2	CASSQDEAAYGYTF	TGCGCCAGCAGCCAAGATGAGGCAGCCTATGGCTACACCTTC
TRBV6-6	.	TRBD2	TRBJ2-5	CASSGDYRQETQYF	TGTGCCAGCAGCGGGGACTACCGACAAGAGACCCAGTACTTC
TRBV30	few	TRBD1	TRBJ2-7	CAWTTGNEQYF	TGTGCCTGGACGACAGGGAACGAGCAGTACTTC
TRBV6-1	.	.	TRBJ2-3	CASSEDRGTDTQYF	TGTGCCAGCAGTGAAGACAGGGGCACAGATACGCAGTATTTT
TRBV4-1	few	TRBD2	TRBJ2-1	CASRPAGGRNNEQFF	TGCGCCAGCAGACCTGCGGGGGGGCGGAACAATGAGCAGTTCTTC
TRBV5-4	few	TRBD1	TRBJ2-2	CASSLARGQGLEPGELFF	TGTGCCAGCAGCTTGGCCAGGGGACAGGGTCTTGAACCCGGGGAGCTGTTTTTT
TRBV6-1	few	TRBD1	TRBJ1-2	CASWGTGLIYGYTF	TGTGCCAGCTGGGGGACAGGGTTAATCTATGGCTACACCTTC
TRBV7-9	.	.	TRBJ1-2	CASSFSAGNYGYTF	TGTGCCAGCAGCTTCTCGGCAGGGAACTATGGCTACACCTTC
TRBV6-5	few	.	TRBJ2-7	CASSEQGISYEQYF	TGTGCCAGCAGTGAACAGGGAATCTCCTACGAGCAGTACTTC
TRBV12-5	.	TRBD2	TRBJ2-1	CASGLSRGGPHEQFF	TGTGCTAGTGGTTTGTCTCGCGGGGGGCCCCATGAGCAGTTCTTC
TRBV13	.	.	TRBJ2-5	CASSLASDEEETQYF	TGTGCCAGCAGCTTAGCCTCCGACGAGGAAGAGACCCAGTACTTC
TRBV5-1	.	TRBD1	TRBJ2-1	CASSMGLDRPFNEQFF	TGCGCCAGCAGCATGGGTTTGGACAGGCCCTTCAATGAGCAGTTCTTC
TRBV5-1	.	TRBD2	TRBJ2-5	CASSPMNLAGGTETQYF	TGCGCCAGCAGCCCCATGAATCTAGCGGGAGGCACAGAGACCCAGTACTTC
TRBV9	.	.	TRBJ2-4	CASSPSRGVGNIQYF	TGTGCCAGCAGCCCTTCCCGCGGGGTGGGGAACATTCAGTACTTC
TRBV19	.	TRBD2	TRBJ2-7	CASSRWTSGTGGEQYF	TGTGCCAGTAGCCGCTGGACTAGCGGGACCGGCGGCGAGCAGTACTTC
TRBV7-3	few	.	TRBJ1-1	CASSLQKNTEAFF	TGTGCCAGCAGCTTACAGAAAAACACTGAAGCTTTCTTT
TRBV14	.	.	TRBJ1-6	CASNQVLNSPLHF	TGTGCCAGCAACCAGGTTCTAAATTCACCCCTCCACTTT
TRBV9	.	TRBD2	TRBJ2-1	CASSSGERGMNEQFF	TGTGCCAGCAGCTCCGGGGAGCGGGGGATGAATGAGCAGTTCTTC
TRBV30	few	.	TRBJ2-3	CAWTSRSRAGGTQYF	TGTGCCTGGACGTCACGTTCCAGGGCCGGGGGTACGCAGTATTTT
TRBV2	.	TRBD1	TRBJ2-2	CASSAQGAVGELFF	TGTGCCAGCAGTGCCCAGGGGGCGGTCGGGGAGCTGTTTTTT
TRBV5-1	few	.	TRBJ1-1	CASTPGGSANTEAFF	TGCGCCAGCACCCCTGGGGGCTCGGCGAACACTGAAGCTTTCTTT
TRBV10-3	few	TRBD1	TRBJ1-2	CAISEQGSDYGYTF	TGTGCCATCAGCGAACAGGGGAGCGACTATGGCTACACCTTC
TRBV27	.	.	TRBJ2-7	CASSSRTSGAYEQYF	TGTGCCAGCAGTTCGCGGACAAGTGGGGCCTACGAGCAGTACTTC
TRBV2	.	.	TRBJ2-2	CASSQGYTGELFF	TGTGCCAGCAGTCAGGGGTACACCGGGGAGCTGTTTTTT
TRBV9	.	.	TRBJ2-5	CASNRPGETQYF	TGTGCCAGCAACAGGCCCGGGGAGACCCAGTACTTC
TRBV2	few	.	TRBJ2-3	CASSSGTDTQYF	TGTGCCAGTTCGTCTGGCACAGATACGCAGTATTTT
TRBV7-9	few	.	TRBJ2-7	CASRTLGVRDEQYF	TGTGCCAGCCGAACCTTAGGGGTTCGTGACGAGCAGTACTTC
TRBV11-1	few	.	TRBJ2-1	CASNSGTYNEQFF	TGTGCCAGCAACTCAGGGACCTACAATGAGCAGTTCTTC
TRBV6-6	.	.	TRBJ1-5	CASTPDYNQPQHF	TGTGCCAGCACTCCGGACTACAATCAGCCCCAGCATTTT